The entry below describes one TCR beta chain. The protocol was immunoSEQ multiplex PCR, while the TCRdb copy is restricted to in-frame clones and leaves out a portion. Of hundreds of thousands of clones listed, approximately 91% are singletons. CDR3 length: 17 residues. Germline loops: CDR1 SGHRS, CDR2 YFSETQ. Trimming stripped 5 bases from V and 8 bases from J, with 23 bases between. This specimen belongs to a study of blood T cell repertoires in COVID-19. About the study: Whether acute or convalescent, the COVID-19 samples came from the United States, Italy and Spain.

This rearrangement joins TRBV5-1 to TRBJ1-6; possible D gene TRBD1, 6 bases. Source material: peripheral blood. This clonotype was obtained from a man aged 40-49 years with acute or convalescent COVID-19. The CDR3 DNA follows: TGCGCCAGCAGATCGGATGACAGGCCCCAGGGTCATTCACCCCTCCACTTT. Protein: CASRSDDRPQGHSPLHF.